A single T cell receptor beta chain is shown here with its context. Germline CDR1 is MNHNS and CDR2 is SASEGT. The V end was cut by 4 bases, the J end by 2 bases, with 21 bases between. This CDR3 contains 17 residues. The naive CD8 subset, CD45RO-negative cells positively selected for CCR7, excluded terminally differentiated effector memory CD45RA+ cells. The source of the sample is a study of shared clonotypes between healthy human individuals. Samples underwent the assay at deep level. Data came from immunoSEQ multiplex PCR; TCRdb stores just in-frame clones and leaves some out. The table includes 2 million to 2.5 million clones, around 96% detected once.

This TCR was sampled from a man between 18 and 35 years old in good health. The sample consisted of naive CD8+ T cells sorted from blood. The chain couples TRBV6-1 to TRBJ2-7; D might be TRBD2 (6 bases). DNA for the CDR3: TGTGCCAGCAGTGCCCCCCCTGGGGGGAGGAGTCCCTACGAGCAGTACTTC. Protein product: CASSAPPGGRSPYEQYF.